The rows below give T cell receptor beta chains drawn from one sample of a study of T cell changes during pregnancy in multiple sclerosis. Profiling relied on immunoSEQ multiplex PCR, and the TCRdb table lists in-frame clones only, not all of them. The sample shows almost 95,000 clones, 92% of them seen only once. Sequenced here: peripheral blood, sampled in the first trimester of pregnancy. All receptors derive from a female donor with multiple sclerosis, enrolled in a pregnancy study. Each CDR3 is given with its conserved first and last residue. D genes are given only for firm matches. Clone size appears in some rows only: once, few, many, or a class for an expanded clone.

j_gene	v_gene	abundance	d_gene	CDR3aa	CDR3nt
TRBJ2-1	TRBV19	NA	NA	CASSIAGTSYNEQFF	TGTGCCAGTAGCATTGCCGGGACTTCCTACAATGAGCAGTTCTTC
TRBJ2-7	TRBV5-4	NA	NA	CASSFGGSYEQYF	TGTGCCAGCAGCTTTGGAGGGTCCTACGAGCAGTACTTC
TRBJ2-7	TRBV5-1	NA	NA	CASSRRGYEQYF	TGCGCCAGCAGCAGAAGGGGCTACGAGCAGTACTTC
TRBJ1-5	TRBV21-1	NA	NA	CASSTGTGDNQPQHF	TGTGCCAGCAGCACAGGGACAGGCGACAATCAGCCCCAGCATTTT
TRBJ2-3	TRBV5-1	NA	TRBD1	CASSLGQGFPDTQYF	TGCGCCAGCAGCTTGGGACAGGGATTCCCAGATACGCAGTATTTT
TRBJ1-2	TRBV4-3	NA	NA	CASSQAATWTGDISYGYTF	TGCGCCAGCAGCCAAGCCGCGACGTGGACCGGGGATATAAGCTATGGCTACACCTTC
TRBJ2-7	TRBV11-2	once	TRBD2	CASSSVGASGGYEQYF	TGTGCCAGCAGCTCAGTGGGGGCTAGCGGGGGCTACGAGCAGTACTTC
TRBJ1-5	TRBV7-6	once	TRBD1	CASSDSSGGGGNQPQHF	TGTGCCAGCAGCGACTCTTCAGGGGGCGGAGGCAATCAGCCCCAGCATTTT
TRBJ2-7	TRBV13	NA	TRBD1	CASRGTGEAYEQYF	TGTGCCAGCAGGGGGACAGGTGAAGCCTACGAGCAGTACTTC
TRBJ2-7	TRBV28	once	TRBD1	CASSFGTGGLRYEQYF	TGTGCCAGCAGTTTCGGGACAGGGGGCTTGAGGTACGAGCAGTACTTC
TRBJ2-1	TRBV4-1	NA	TRBD2	CASRGTSGPYNEQFF	TGCGCCAGCAGAGGGACTAGCGGTCCCTACAATGAGCAGTTCTTC
TRBJ2-3	TRBV7-8	NA	TRBD2	CASTLTPSGRTDTQYF	TGTGCCAGCACCCTTACCCCTAGCGGTCGCACAGATACGCAGTATTTT